This is a list of T cell receptor beta chains from one sample in a study of blood T cell repertoires in COVID-19. This table comes from immunoSEQ multiplex PCR, and its TCRdb copy is limited to in-frame clones, with some not included. The table lists under 100,000 clones, roughly 87% of them singletons. The material sequenced was peripheral blood. These receptors all come from a man aged 50 to 59 with acute or convalescent COVID-19. Each CDR3 is given with its conserved first and last residue. The order of the fields is D gene, J gene, V gene, clone size, CDR3 DNA, CDR3 protein. The D gene is left open where the match is weak. Size is stated for part of the rows, as once, few or many counts, or as a class when the clone is expanded.

TRBD1 TRBJ1-3 TRBV9 NA TGTGCCAGCAGCGTAGCCGGGACAGGGACTGGAAACACCATATATTTT CASSVAGTGTGNTIYF
TRBD2 TRBJ2-3 TRBV3-1/TRBV3-2 NA TGTGCCAGCAGCCAAACCTGGACTAGCTCGGATACGCAGTATTTT CASSQTWTSSDTQYF
NA TRBJ1-2 TRBV2 NA TGTGCCAGCAGAGGTCGGGGTTATGGCTACACCTTC CASRGRGYGYTF
NA TRBJ1-3 TRBV6-1 NA TGTGCCAGCAGTGAACGTCCAGGGGACTCTGGAAACACCATATATTTT CASSERPGDSGNTIYF
NA TRBJ1-3 TRBV2 NA TGTGCCAGCATTCGGACAGTCTCTGGAAACACCATATATTTT CASIRTVSGNTIYF
NA TRBJ1-5 TRBV10-1 NA TGCGCCAGCAACCTGACAGGTGGGAGCAATCAGCCCCAGCATTTT CASNLTGGSNQPQHF
NA TRBJ1-5 TRBV7-2 once TGTGCCAGCAGCTCTAACAATCAGCCCCAGCATTTT CASSSNNQPQHF
NA TRBJ1-6 TRBV3-1/TRBV3-2 NA TGTGCCAGCAGCCAAGATCCGTACGGGAGGGTGGGCCGGAATTCACCCCTCCACTTT CASSQDPYGRVGRNSPLHF
TRBD1 TRBJ1-4 TRBV27 NA TGTGCCAGCAGTCCGACAGGGGGCAGGTTAGCTAATGAAAAACTGTTTTTT CASSPTGGRLANEKLFF
NA TRBJ1-1 TRBV5-6 NA TGTGCCAGCAGCTTGCGCCTAATGAACACTGAAGCTTTCTTT CASSLRLMNTEAFF
TRBD1 TRBJ1-1 TRBV29-1 NA TGCAGCGCTGCGCCGGGACAGGAAGCTTTCTTT CSAAPGQEAFF
NA TRBJ1-4 TRBV5-1 NA TGCGCCAGCCGCGGAGGGACAACTAATGAAAAACTGTTTTTT CASRGGTTNEKLFF
NA TRBJ1-2 TRBV4-1 NA TGCGCCAGCAGCCAGGTTGGGGGGATAAATGGCTACACCTTC CASSQVGGINGYTF
NA TRBJ1-2 TRBV4-2 NA TGTGCCAGCAGCCAAGAACGGGGCTACACCTTC CASSQERGYTF
NA TRBJ1-2 TRBV27 NA TGTGCCAGCAGTTTTCAGCCACCGGAGGGTGGCTACACCTTC CASSFQPPEGGYTF
TRBD2 TRBJ2-1 TRBV5-1 NA TGCGCCAGCAGCTTGGGAGCGGGGGGGCCCCACAATGAGCAGTTCTTC CASSLGAGGPHNEQFF
TRBD1 TRBJ2-2 TRBV10-3 NA TGTGCCATCAGTGGACAGGGGCCCTCGAACACCGGGGAGCTGTTTTTT CAISGQGPSNTGELFF
TRBD2 TRBJ2-1 TRBV29-1 NA TGCAGGAAGGCTAGCGGGGGGGAAGAGCAGTTCTTC CRKASGGEEQFF
NA TRBJ1-5 TRBV27 NA TGTGCCAGCAGTGCATTAGGGTTGAGGCGGGGCGGCAATCAGCCCCAGCATTTT CASSALGLRRGGNQPQHF
TRBD1 TRBJ2-6 TRBV19 NA TGTGCCAGTAGTATGAGGGGACAGGTTAACTCTGGGGCCAACGTCCTGACTTTC CASSMRGQVNSGANVLTF
NA TRBJ1-1 TRBV13 NA TGTGCCAGCAGCCCACAATCTAGCACTGAAGCTTTCTTT CASSPQSSTEAFF
TRBD1 TRBJ2-2 TRBV24-1 NA TGTGCCACCAGTGACACGGGACAGGCGAACACCGGGGAGCTGTTTTTT CATSDTGQANTGELFF
TRBD1 TRBJ1-1 TRBV7-3 NA TGTGCCAGCAGCCCAGGGACAGTCCACACTGAAGCTTTCTTT CASSPGTVHTEAFF
NA TRBJ1-2 TRBV7-9 NA TGTGCCAGCCGAGGAGCTAACTATGGCTACACCTTC CASRGANYGYTF
NA TRBJ1-2 TRBV5-4 NA TGTGCCAGCAGCTTGGGACAGCTTGTCGGCGGCTACACCTTC CASSLGQLVGGYTF
NA TRBJ1-5 TRBV6-5 NA TGTGCCAGTCGTGGAGGGTGGGGCAATCAGCCCCAGCATTTT CASRGGWGNQPQHF
TRBD2 TRBJ2-3 TRBV19 NA TGTGCCAGTAGTCTCCTTAGCGGGGGAGTCACAGATACGCAGTATTTT CASSLLSGGVTDTQYF
TRBD1 TRBJ1-6 TRBV19 NA TGTGCCAGTAGTATCGGACAGGGGAATTCACCCCTCCACTTT CASSIGQGNSPLHF
NA TRBJ2-3 TRBV19 NA TGTGCCAGTAGTATTCTTCTTAGCACAGATACGCAGTATTTT CASSILLSTDTQYF
TRBD2 TRBJ2-3 TRBV9 NA TGTGCCAGCAGCGTGACTAGCGACACAGATACGCAGTATTTT CASSVTSDTDTQYF
TRBD2 TRBJ2-5 TRBV30 NA TGTGCCTGGAGTGTGGGGGGGGAGGAGACCCAGTACTTC CAWSVGGEETQYF
NA TRBJ1-2 TRBV7-8 NA TGTGCCAGCAGCCCCAACAGGGATGGCTACACCTTC CASSPNRDGYTF
TRBD2 TRBJ2-1 TRBV5-1 few TGCGCCAGCAGCTTGGTTAGCGGGGGGAGGAATGAGCAGTTCTTC CASSLVSGGRNEQFF
NA TRBJ1-2 TRBV5-6 NA TGTGCCAGCAGCTTGATAGGCAGCGATAACTATGGCTACACCTTC CASSLIGSDNYGYTF
NA TRBJ2-3 TRBV18 NA TGTGCCAGCTCATCTAGCCCACAGGGTACTACGCAGTATTTT CASSSSPQGTTQYF
NA TRBJ2-3 TRBV5-4 NA TGTGCCAGCAGCAGCACAGGCACAGATACGCAGTATTTT CASSSTGTDTQYF
NA TRBJ2-5 TRBV19 NA TGTGCCAGTAGCCCTGTAGCCCAAGAGACCCAGTACTTC CASSPVAQETQYF
TRBD2 TRBJ2-5 TRBV5-4 NA TGTGCCAGCAGCACGACTAGCGGGGTCCAAGAGACCCAGTACTTC CASSTTSGVQETQYF
TRBD2 TRBJ2-1 TRBV4-2 NA TGTGCCAGCAGCCTCCAAGCTAGCGGGGCCTACAATGAGCAGTTCTTC CASSLQASGAYNEQFF
TRBD1 TRBJ1-2 TRBV5-1 NA TGCGCCAGCAGCCCGACAGGGAGTGGCTACACCTTC CASSPTGSGYTF
TRBD2 TRBJ2-1 TRBV5-1 once TGCGCCAGCAGCCCTTCGGCGGGGGGTTACAATGAGCAGTTCTTC CASSPSAGGYNEQFF
NA TRBJ1-1 TRBV2 NA TGTGCCAGCAAGGGAGACTTTGGGACTGAAGCTTTCTTT CASKGDFGTEAFF
TRBD1 TRBJ2-5 TRBV28 NA TGTGCCAGCAGTTCCACCGGGACAGGGAGAGGAGAGACCCAGTACTTC CASSSTGTGRGETQYF
NA TRBJ1-5 TRBV10-3 NA TGTGCCATCAGTGAGTGGGGGACATTCGGCAATCAGCCCCAGCATTTT CAISEWGTFGNQPQHF
NA TRBJ1-2 TRBV12-3/TRBV12-4 NA TGTGCCAGCAGTTTACAGGGAAAAGGTGGCTACACCTTC CASSLQGKGGYTF
TRBD1 TRBJ1-5 TRBV19 once TGTGCCAGTAGCCGCCGCAGGGGGCCTGATCAGCCCCAGCATTTT CASSRRRGPDQPQHF
NA TRBJ2-1 TRBV9 once TGTGCCAGCGGGGTACTAGATGAGCAGTTCTTC CASGVLDEQFF
TRBD1 TRBJ1-1 TRBV9 NA TGTGCCAGCAGCGTTACTCCGGGACAGGGGGCTGAAGCTTTCTTT CASSVTPGQGAEAFF
NA TRBJ1-4 TRBV28 NA TGTGCCAGCAGTATTCAGGGGAAGTGGGAAAAACTGTTTTTT CASSIQGKWEKLFF
TRBD2 TRBJ2-3 TRBV9 NA TGTGCCAGCAGCGCGAGCGGGACCCCTAGCACAGATACGCAGTATTTT CASSASGTPSTDTQYF
TRBD1 TRBJ1-2 TRBV28 NA TGTGCCAGCAGGGGACAGGGAGAGGACTATGGCTACACCTTC CASRGQGEDYGYTF
NA TRBJ1-1 TRBV6-6 NA TGTGCCACCACAGGGCTGAACACTGAAGCTTTCTTT CATTGLNTEAFF
TRBD1 TRBJ2-2 TRBV9 NA TGTGCCAGCAGGAAAGACAGGGGGTCCTCCACGTCTACCGGGGAGCTGTTTTTT CASRKDRGSSTSTGELFF
NA TRBJ1-6 TRBV5-1 NA TGCGCCAGCAGCTTGGGGGGCTTGAATTCACCCCTCCACTTT CASSLGGLNSPLHF
NA TRBJ1-6 TRBV6-1 NA TGTGCCAGCAGTGAAGGTTGGGGAGATTCACCCCTCCACTTT CASSEGWGDSPLHF
TRBD1 TRBJ1-1 TRBV6-5 NA TGTGCCAGCAGTTTAACTACAGGGGGCCGATCAGAAGCTTTCTTT CASSLTTGGRSEAFF
TRBD1 TRBJ1-2 TRBV5-4 NA TGTGCCAGCAGCTTTCGGGACAGGGGGAACTATGGCTACACCTTC CASSFRDRGNYGYTF